These 21 T cell receptor beta chains share one sample of origin, sequenced in a study of regulatory T cells in long-lasting Graves disease. iRepertoire HTBI primers and Arm-PCR of CDR3 regions built TCR beta libraries. One entry per CDR3 protein results from TCRdb running MiXCR on the multiplex PCR reads. The data contain under 500,000 distinct CDR3 sequences, about a fifth of them singletons. Time point denoted: persistent/refractory GD, antithyroid drugs over 5 years with positive TRAb. Construction of the TCR library relied on RNA isolated from PBMCs. This sample comprised peripheral blood mononuclear cells (PBMCs), obtained when the disease was refractory, from a patient treated with antithyroid drugs. These receptors were collected from a female donor with Graves disease.

In its sample, this clonotype was seen a few times. The CDR3 sequence: CASKFGRTQNTEAFF. The CDR3 region has the DNA TGCGCCAGCAAGTTCGGCCGGACACAGAACACTGAAGCTTTCTTT. V usage is TRBV5-1 and J usage is TRBJ1-1; a weak D match, TRBD1 (5 bases). Trimming removed 6 bases from V and 1 base from J, with 16 bases in between. Per germline, CDR1 SGHRS and CDR2 YFSETQ. The CDR3 spans 15 residues.

This clonotype was counted only a few times. The chain employs TRBV12-3 or TRBV12-4 and TRBJ2-2; a weak D match, TRBD1 (6 bases). The CDR3 contains 18 residues. Trimming pared 6 bases from V and 4 bases from J, leaving 24 bases between. For the CDR3, the DNA is TGTGCCAGCAGACCCCAGGCAGGGGAGAAAGGAGGCACCGGGGAGCTGTTTTTT. Translation: CASRPQAGEKGGTGELFF.

The J gene is TRBJ1-1, the V gene TRBV20-1, with TRBD1 as a possible D gene (6 bases). The V end lost 4 bases, the J end lost 8 bases, and 17 bases lay between the germline ends. This CDR3 has 13 residues. Germline CDR1 and CDR2: DFQATT and SNEGSKA (reference sequence). Here the CDR3 DNA reads TGCAGTGCTAAAAGCGGGGGACACCCCGAAGCTTTCTTT. It translates to CSAKSGGHPEAFF.

This chain joins TRBV28 and TRBJ1-1, with D perhaps TRBD1 (6 bases). Germline V gives CDR1 MDHEN, CDR2 SYDVKM. This CDR3 is 15 amino acids long. Trimming took 2 bases from V and 4 from J, leaving 14 bases between them. CDR3 in DNA: TGTGCCAGCAGTTTACGGGGGGCGATTCGCACTGAAGCTTTCTTT. Protein product: CASSLRGAIRTEAFF.

This clonotype was counted once. The chain carries TRBV15 and TRBJ1-4, with D hard to call. V dropped 0 bases and J dropped 4 bases, with 15 bases sitting between them. Per germline, CDR1 LNHNV and CDR2 YYDKDF (reference sequence). There are 17 residues in the CDR3. The CDR3 sequence is CATSRDLSAPSNEKLFF. CDR3 DNA: TGTGCCACCAGCAGAGATCTTAGTGCGCCGAGTAATGAAAAACTGTTTTTT.

This clonotype was seen a handful of times. V usage is TRBV19 and J usage is TRBJ2-7; D might be TRBD2 (6 bases). This CDR3 spans 14 amino acids. Germline CDR1 reads LNHDA; CDR2 reads SQIVND (reference sequence). Trimming stripped 7 bases from V and 7 bases from J, with 20 bases between. DNA of the CDR3: TGTGCCAGTACCCCCGTCTTCGGTGGGAGGGAGCAGTACTTC. Protein product: CASTPVFGGREQYF.

This clonotype was seen a handful of times. One end of the junction is discordant with germline, which a read error may explain. The chain uses TRBV20-1 and TRBJ1-4; 8 bases agree with TRBD1. Germline V gene sequence: CDR1 DFQATT, CDR2 SNEGSKA (reference sequence). The CDR3 extends over 12 amino acids. The CDR3 DNA reads TGCAGTGCCCCGGACAGGGCTGAAAAACTGGTTTTT. Protein sequence: CSAPDRAEKLVF.

This clonotype occurred many times. The genes are TRBV7-2 and TRBJ2-7; D could derive from TRBD1 or TRBD2 (5 bases each). The germline V and J ends were trimmed by 1 base and 4 bases, with 11 bases remaining between them. CDR1 is SGHTA and CDR2 is FQGNSA in the germline V gene. CDR3 length: 14 amino acids. CDR3 protein: CASSLVRGRYEQYF. The CDR3 region has the DNA TGTGCCAGCAGCTTAGTCCGGGGCAGGTACGAGCAGTACTTC.

In its sample, this clonotype was seen many times. The V and J genes are TRBV6-2 or TRBV6-3 and TRBJ1-1, with D hard to call. CDR3 length equals 15 residues. The V gene lost 7 bases and the J gene lost 0 bases, with 15 bases spanning the gap. Germline lookup yields CDR1 MNHEY and CDR2 SVGEGT. CDR3 DNA: TGTGCCAGCACCTTTGGCCTTCGGATGAACACTGAAGCTTTCTTT. Translation: CASTFGLRMNTEAFF.

The chain uses TRBV29-1 and TRBJ2-3, with D uncertain. Between the trimmed V and J ends, which lost 5 bases and 1 base, there was a span of 25 bases. The CDR3 loop spans 18 amino acids. Germline CDR1 is SQVTM and CDR2 is ANQGSEA. The CDR3 nucleotides read TGCAGCGTTCAAATCCCGTCCCCATCCGACGCCCGCACAGATACGCAGTATTTT. This encodes CSVQIPSPSDARTDTQYF.

This chain connects TRBV10-2 to TRBJ1-5; weak D call: TRBD1 (5 bases). The CDR3 is made up of 13 amino acids. V lost 7 bases and J lost 7, with 14 bases in between. CDR1 and CDR2 (germline): WSHSY, SAAADI. The CDR3 sequence is CASKLRVGQPQHF. For the CDR3, the DNA is TGCGCCAGCAAACTCAGGGTTGGCCAGCCCCAGCATTTT.

The chain couples TRBV6-1 to TRBJ1-1; the D gene is possibly TRBD1 (6 bases). Per germline, CDR1 MNHNS and CDR2 SASEGT. The CDR3 runs 16 residues. Trimming took off 5 bases at V and 5 bases at J, with 21 bases between the two ends. The CDR3 loop reads CASSTDDGGRRTEAFF. DNA for the CDR3: TGTGCCAGCAGTACCGATGATGGGGGGCGCAGGACTGAAGCTTTCTTT.

This clonotype was seen repeatedly, ten times or more. The chain uses TRBV9 and TRBJ1-1, with D hard to call. This CDR3 is built from 14 residues. The V and J ends lost 0 bases and 5 bases respectively, with 11 bases between them. The germline V gene encodes CDR1 SGDLS and CDR2 YYNGEE. The CDR3 sequence is CASSVDFSGTEAFF. The CDR3 nucleotides read TGTGCCAGCAGCGTAGACTTTTCGGGTACTGAAGCTTTCTTT.

In its sample, this clonotype was seen a few times. The chain is built from TRBV20-1 and TRBJ1-2; a weak D match, TRBD1 (5 bases). In germline, CDR1 is DFQATT, CDR2 SNEGSKA (reference sequence). The CDR3 extends over 11 amino acids. CDR3 DNA: TGCATTGGCTCGGGGGAGAATGGCTACACCTTC. This sequence encodes CIGSGENGYTF.

The chain links TRBV5-1 to TRBJ2-7; 8 bases match TRBD2. The junction had 11 bases not matched to a gene; V was cut back by 4 bases and J by 5 bases. CDR3 length: 15 amino acids. Germline assignment: CDR1 SGHRS and CDR2 YFSETQ. The CDR3 loop is CASSPGGADSHEQYF. The DNA of the CDR3 is TGCGCCAGCAGCCCCGGGGGGGCCGACAGTCACGAGCAGTACTTC.

Only a few counts were recorded for this clonotype. V gene TRBV9 combines with J gene TRBJ1-1, with TRBD1 identical over 8 bases. V dropped 0 bases and J dropped 5; count of bases not matched to a gene: 3. CDR1 and CDR2 (germline): SGDLS, YYNGEE. This CDR3 spans 14 amino acids. Written as DNA, the CDR3 is TGTGCCAGCAGCGTAGATAACAGGGGGACTGAAGCTTTCTTT. Encoded protein: CASSVDNRGTEAFF. The variable domain in full, with the rest retrieved from reference TRBV9 and TRBJ1-1, is DSGVTQTPKHLITATGQRVTLRCSPRSGDLSVYWYQQSLDQGLQFLIQYYNGEERAKGNILERFSAQQFPDLHSELNLSSLELGDSALYFCASSVDNRGTEAFFGQGTRLTVV.

This clonotype was counted only a few times. The chain is built from TRBV20-1 and TRBJ1-1; D ambiguous. The ends were cut back, 6 bases at V and 8 bases at J, with 10 bases in the middle. Germline V gives CDR1 DFQATT, CDR2 SNEGSKA (reference sequence). The CDR3 contains 10 residues. In DNA, the CDR3 is TGCAGTGCCTTTCCGGGCGAAGCTTTCTTT. This sequence encodes CSAFPGEAFF.

The sample holds a few counts of this clonotype. The J gene is TRBJ2-7, the V gene TRBV28; D perhaps matches TRBD1 (6 bases). The CDR3 has 14 residues. V shed 2 bases and J shed 6 bases, with 14 bases lying between them. Germline CDR1 is MDHEN and CDR2 is SYDVKM. As DNA, the CDR3 is TGTGCCAGCAGTTTAAACAGGGTCAAGGGCGAGCAGTACTTC. Encoded protein: CASSLNRVKGEQYF.

This clonotype was detected many times. The V call is TRBV7-9, the J call TRBJ1-1; 9 bases are a match to TRBD1. Germline V gene data show CDR1 as SEHNR and CDR2 as FQNEAQ (reference sequence). With 6 bases clipped from V and 1 base from J, the junction kept 9 bases outside the gene matches. The CDR3 is made up of 16 amino acids. The CDR3 sequence: CASRSTGGAGNTEAFF. CDR3 nucleotide sequence: TGTGCCAGCAGATCTACAGGGGGCGCTGGGAACACTGAAGCTTTCTTT. Full variable domain (outside the CDR3, taken from reference TRBV7-9 and TRBJ1-1): DTGVSQNPRHKITKRGQNVTFRCDPISEHNRLYWYRQTLGQGPEFLTYFQNEAQLEKSRLLSDRFSAERPKGSFSTLEIQRTEQGDSAMYLCASRSTGGAGNTEAFFGQGTRLTVV.

The V and J genes are TRBV14 and TRBJ1-1; tentative D call: TRBD1 (6 bases). The CDR3 has 13 amino acids. CDR1 is SGHDN and CDR2 is FVKESK in the germline V gene. Trimming took 4 bases from V and 5 from J, leaving 11 bases between them. The CDR3 is CASSPGTKTEAFF. The CDR3 nucleotides read TGTGCCAGCAGCCCTGGGACAAAAACTGAAGCTTTCTTT.

In its sample, this clonotype was seen a few times. The rearrangement joins TRBV20-1 to TRBJ2-1; 8 bases agree with TRBD2. Germline V gives CDR1 DFQATT, CDR2 SNEGSKA (reference sequence). The CDR3 runs to 14 residues. The ends lost 4 bases at V and 2 bases at J; junction bases unmatched: 4. The chain's CDR3 is CSAIPGGPYNEQFF. The CDR3, as DNA: TGCAGTGCTATTCCGGGAGGGCCCTACAATGAGCAGTTCTTC.